The T cell receptor (beta chain) described here comes from a study of shared clonotypes between healthy human individuals. Study-wide context: Per-donor plates numbered three CD4 naive, three CD4 memory, two CD8 naive and one CD8 memory. Regarding the study as a whole: A handful of donors held about 4.6% of naive CD4 clonotypes in common. Among non-shared clonotypes, generation probabilities were lower than among those shared by all four donors.

Of note for this clone: Its antigen is undetermined.

In germline, CDR1 is LGHNT, CDR2 FRNRAP. The CDR3 covers 15 residues. Trimming pared 0 bases from V and 0 bases from J, leaving 9 bases between. Every immunoSEQ plate was one replicate of a subset's evenly spread DNA. Produced via immunoSEQ multiplex PCR; TCRdb's table is partial and in-frame only. The sample holds around 2,000,000 clones, 90% to 95% seen once. The material sequenced was naive CD4+ T cells sorted from blood. Noted subset: CD45RA+ positively selected. This TCR came from a man aged 18 to 29 in good health. This chain uses TRBV12-5 with TRBJ2-7, with D uncertain. The CDR3 DNA is TGTGCTAGTGGTTTGGTATTAGGACCCTCCTACGAGCAGTACTTC. Its protein product is CASGLVLGPSYEQYF.